Listed here are 24 T cell receptor beta chains from one sample, sequenced in a study of blood T cell repertoires in COVID-19. The protocol was immunoSEQ multiplex PCR, while the TCRdb copy is restricted to in-frame clones and leaves out a portion. The sample contains some 60,000 clones, 75% to 85% of which appear only once. Sequences were obtained from peripheral blood. The receptors come from a human donor in a cohort sampled during active COVID-19.

This rearrangement joins TRBV19 to TRBJ2-3; 9 bases map to TRBD1. V was pared by 2 bases and J by 4 bases, with 1 base of the junction left unmatched. CDR3 length: 14 amino acids. Germline assignment: CDR1 LNHDA and CDR2 SQIVND (reference sequence). The CDR3 protein is CASSITGGSDTQYF. The CDR3 bases are TGTGCCAGTAGTATAACAGGGGGCTCAGATACGCAGTATTTT.

Comments on this clone: The junction departs from germline at one end; a sequencing error may be responsible. This chain links TRBV10-2 with TRBJ1-6; possibly TRBD1 for D (5 bases). The CDR3 extends over 17 amino acids. Germline lookup yields CDR1 WSHSY and CDR2 SAAADI. The CDR3 is CATSGGGSRTGNSPLHF. The CDR3 nucleotides are TGCGCCACCAGTGGGGGGGGTTCGCGGACTGGGAATTCACCCCTCCACTTT.

The rearrangement uses TRBV3-1 (or the pseudogene TRBV3-2) and TRBJ2-3; weak D call: TRBD2 (7 bases). Germline CDR1 is LGHDT and CDR2 is YNNKEL (reference sequence). The V gene lost 2 bases and the J gene lost 14 bases, with 20 bases spanning the gap. This CDR3 spans 14 amino acids. The CDR3 is CASSQIGRGGGTYF. The DNA of the CDR3 is TGTGCCAGCAGCCAAATCGGTCGGGGAGGGGGAACGTATTTT.

The rearrangement uses TRBV5-1 and TRBJ1-2; TRBD1 aligns across 9 bases. Germline V CDR1 and CDR2: SGHRS, YFSETQ. With 4 bases clipped from V and 7 bases from J, the junction kept 8 bases outside the gene matches. CDR3 length: 14 amino acids. The CDR3, as DNA: TGCGCCAGCAGCGATACGACAGGGGGACTTGGCTACACCTTC. Amino acid sequence: CASSDTTGGLGYTF.

This clone was found a few times. V usage is TRBV3-1 (or the pseudogene TRBV3-2) and J usage is TRBJ2-7, with 12 bases fitting TRBD2. The CDR3 is 18 residues long. With V trimmed by 4 bases and J by 3 bases, 13 bases remained unmatched. Per the germline V gene, CDR1 is LGHDT and CDR2 is YNNKEL (reference sequence). Here the CDR3 reads CASSPRRLAGGPSYEQYF. CDR3 bases: TGTGCCAGCAGCCCCCGTCGGCTAGCGGGGGGGCCAAGCTACGAGCAGTACTTC.

The rearrangement links TRBV5-1 to TRBJ2-6; no reliable D call. Germline assignment: CDR1 SGHRS and CDR2 YFSETQ. The CDR3 extends over 15 amino acids. Trimming took 3 bases from V and 0 from J, leaving 7 bases between them. CDR3 loop: CASSSRSSGANVLTF. CDR3 nucleotides: TGCGCCAGCAGCTCCCGTTCCTCTGGGGCCAACGTCCTGACTTTC.

This chain connects TRBV6-2 or TRBV6-3 to TRBJ2-1; 11 nucleotides agree with TRBD2. Germline CDR1 MNHEY, CDR2 SVGEGT. The CDR3 has 16 amino acids. The J segment lost 4 bases and the V segment lost 5 bases, leaving 7 bases of the junction unmatched. DNA of the CDR3: TGTGCCAGCAGTCCCATAGCGGGGGGGCGTTACAATGAGCAGTTCTTC. Translating gives CASSPIAGGRYNEQFF.

The rearrangement joins TRBV7-9 to TRBJ1-1; TRBD1 matches 7 bases. Trimming took 3 bases from V and 10 from J; bases not matched to a gene: 11. The CDR3 spans 14 residues. Looked up from germline, CDR1 is SEHNR and CDR2 is FQNEAQ (reference sequence). CDR3 nucleotides: TGTGCCAGCAGCTTTGGACAGGACCTTAATAGAGCTTTCTTT. Translating it yields CASSFGQDLNRAFF.

This clone showed up just a few times. This rearrangement joins TRBV19 to TRBJ1-6; 7 positions agree with TRBD1. This CDR3 region has 19 residues. The germline gives CDR1 LNHDA, CDR2 SQIVND (reference sequence). V lost 3 bases to trimming and J lost 4 bases; unmatched junction nucleotides: 15. CDR3 coding DNA: TGTGCCAGTAGTATGGAGAGGGGGCGCCTCCAGGGGTATAATTCACCCCTCCACTTT. Protein: CASSMERGRLQGYNSPLHF.

The V call is TRBV4-1, the J call TRBJ2-7; 7 nucleotides match TRBD1. The CDR3 consists of 16 residues. The germline gives CDR1 MGHRA, CDR2 YSYEKL. V dropped 0 bases and J dropped 0; count of bases not matched to a gene: 5. This CDR3 reads CASSQEFGQASYEQYF. CDR3 bases: TGCGCCAGCAGCCAAGAATTTGGACAGGCCTCCTACGAGCAGTACTTC.

The V gene is TRBV7-2, the J gene TRBJ1-6; D may be TRBD1 (5 bases). V was pared by 4 bases and J by 4 bases, with 8 bases between. The CDR3 is 14 residues long. CDR1 and CDR2 from the germline V gene are SGHTA and FQGNSA. In DNA, the CDR3 is TGTGCCAGCAGCTCCGGACATTATAATTCACCCCTCCACTTT. Amino acids: CASSSGHYNSPLHF.

This rearrangement joins TRBV19 to TRBJ1-2; TRBD1 aligns across 7 bases. This CDR3 region has 16 residues. Germline V gene lookup returns CDR1 LNHDA and CDR2 SQIVND (reference sequence). V lost 3 bases, J lost 7 bases, and 14 bases stayed unmatched. The CDR3 DNA reads TGTGCCAGTAGTATCTTGGGACAGACTCTGCTCGGTGGCTACACCTTC. The encoded protein is CASSILGQTLLGGYTF.

This clone was found once. V gene TRBV5-1 combines with J gene TRBJ2-3; TRBD1 aligns across 8 bases. This CDR3 is 15 amino acids long. The V and J ends lost 4 bases and 3 bases, in that order; junction bases with no gene match: 7. Germline V gene data show CDR1 as SGHRS and CDR2 as YFSETQ. CDR3 bases: TGCGCCAGCAGCCCTCAGGGGGCCGGGACAGATACGCAGTATTTT. Amino acids: CASSPQGAGTDTQYF.

The rearrangement links TRBV30 to TRBJ2-2; TRBD1 might be the D (6 bases). CDR1 GTSNPN and CDR2 SVGIG come from the germline V gene (reference sequence). Trimming removed 0 bases from V and 3 bases from J, with 11 bases in between. The CDR3 is 15 residues long. In nucleotides, the CDR3 is TGTGCCTGGAGTGTATCAGGGGTAGACACCGGGGAGCTGTTTTTT. Translated, it gives CAWSVSGVDTGELFF.

This rearrangement joins TRBV27 to TRBJ1-1, with TRBD1 as a possible D gene (5 bases). Germline values: CDR1 MNHEY, CDR2 SMNVEV (reference sequence). The CDR3 loop spans 14 amino acids. With 2 bases removed from V and 3 bases from J, the gap between germline ends came to 10 bases. The CDR3 DNA reads TGTGCCAGCAGTTTACACAGGTCGGACACTGAAGCTTTCTTT. It yields the protein CASSLHRSDTEAFF.

This chain uses TRBV11-1 with TRBJ1-1; tentatively, D is TRBD1 (5 bases). Trimming shortened V by 1 base and J by 7 bases, and 10 bases separated the two germline ends. The CDR3 totals 13 residues. Germline V CDR1 and CDR2: SGHAT, FQDESV (reference sequence). The CDR3 sequence is CASSLGRDLEAFF. CDR3 DNA sequence: TGTGCCAGCAGCTTAGGGCGGGACCTTGAAGCTTTCTTT.

V usage is TRBV5-6 and J usage is TRBJ2-2; 12 bases agree with TRBD2. The CDR3 is 15 amino acids. After removal of 2 bases from V and 4 bases from J, the junction contained 0 bases not matched to a gene. Germline CDR1 SGHDT, CDR2 YYEEEE. Written as DNA, the CDR3 is TGTGCCAGCAGCTTACTAGCGGGGGGCACCGGGGAGCTGTTTTTT. Protein sequence: CASSLLAGGTGELFF.

V is TRBV4-3 and J is TRBJ2-1; D gene ambiguous. Germline loops: CDR1 LGHNA, CDR2 YSLEER. The V end was cut by 0 bases, the J end by 5 bases, with 11 bases between. The CDR3 contains 15 residues. The CDR3: CASSQEPTPHNEQFF. The CDR3, as DNA: TGCGCCAGCAGCCAAGAGCCCACTCCGCACAATGAGCAGTTCTTC.

This clone is a singleton in its sample. The chain carries TRBV21-1 and TRBJ2-3; the D call TRBD2 from the table was never checked on the DNA. TRBV21-1 is reported as a pseudogene. This CDR3 is 13 amino acids long. The DNA for the CDR3 is TGTGCCAGCAGCACCCCACGGGAAGATACGCAGTATTTT. Encoded protein: CASSTPREDTQYF.

This sequence joins TRBV19 and TRBJ1-2; D is unresolved. Per the germline V gene, CDR1 is LNHDA and CDR2 is SQIVND (reference sequence). CDR3 length equals 14 residues. V was cut by 4 bases and J by 0 bases, with 9 bases left in between. This CDR3 reads CASSTYRANYGYTF. The CDR3 DNA reads as TGTGCCAGTAGTACGTACAGAGCTAACTATGGCTACACCTTC.

The chain uses TRBV10-3 and TRBJ1-6, with D hard to call. The CDR3 has 14 residues. Germline-derived CDR1 and CDR2 are ENHRY and SYGVKD. Trimming left V 6 bases short and J 7 bases short, with 13 bases between. CDR3 amino acids: CAIRDTTGNSPLHF. In nucleotides, the CDR3 is TGTGCCATCAGGGATACGACGGGGAATTCACCCCTCCACTTT.

The chain carries TRBV6-5 and TRBJ1-5, with D perhaps TRBD1 (5 bases). Trimming pared 8 bases from V and 5 bases from J, leaving 10 bases between. Germline CDR1 is MNHEY and CDR2 is SVGAGI. The length of the CDR3 is 12 residues. The CDR3 loop is CASGTGDQPQHF. In nucleotides, the CDR3 is TGTGCCAGCGGTACAGGCGATCAGCCCCAGCATTTT.

The V call is TRBV12-3 or TRBV12-4, the J call TRBJ2-7, with 7 nucleotides matching TRBD1. The CDR3 loop spans 13 amino acids. After removal of 10 bases from V and 6 bases from J, the junction contained 12 bases not matched to a gene. The CDR3 DNA sequence: TGTGCCACAGGTAGGGGGCGGCTTGGCGAGCAGTACTTC. The encoded protein is CATGRGRLGEQYF.

The chain employs TRBV19 and TRBJ1-5; D ambiguous. This CDR3 comprises 14 residues. V gave up 1 base and J gave up 7 bases, with 11 bases separating them. CDR1 is LNHDA, CDR2 SQIVND, per germline (reference sequence). The CDR3 DNA reads TGTGCCAGTAGTATAGTAGGGAGGAACCAGCCCCAGCATTTT. This sequence encodes CASSIVGRNQPQHF.